The text below deals with one T cell receptor beta chain. What it binds is not known. Sequencing used immunoSEQ multiplex PCR; TCRdb keeps in-frame clones, though not all of them. Of 9,900 or so clones in the sample, about 75% are singletons; the top ten hold around 23%. These data are taken from a study of PD-1 blockade in classical Hodgkin lymphoma. Across the study: Every 2 weeks, patients had 3 mg/kg nivolumab intravenously. General study results and limits: Whereas CD4+ TCR diversity had risen significantly by C4D1, CD8+ TCR diversity had not. Before treatment, complete responders showed about the same diversity as newly diagnosed patients. Those patients who began receiving nivolumab less than 1 year after ASCT had lower diversity, and they were excluded.

Every single patient, without exception, relapsed after autologous stem cell transplantation, and brentuximab vedotin exposure varied. This CDR3 spans 14 amino acids. V gave up 1 base and J gave up 3 bases, with 9 bases separating them. The germline gives CDR1 ENHRY, CDR2 SYGVKD. This chain uses TRBV10-3 with TRBJ1-1; D gene unclear. Sequenced material: peripheral blood mononuclear cells (PBMCs), taken at baseline. The clonotype comes from a human donor with classical Hodgkin lymphoma. CDR3 nucleotide sequence: TGTGCCATCAGTGAGTTATATGTATACACTGAAGCTTTCTTT. Translating it yields CAISELYVYTEAFF.